This T cell receptor (beta chain) was documented in a study of blood T cell repertoires in COVID-19. Overall study: Sample material is recorded as cDNA or gDNA derived from T cells, B-cell-depleted T cells, or PBMCs.

V was shortened by 0 bases and J by 5 bases, with 12 bases between the two germline ends. Germline lookup yields CDR1 SGHRS and CDR2 YFSETQ. This CDR3 has 16 residues. Method: immunoSEQ multiplex PCR; TCRdb's copy keeps in-frame clones and lacks some. The data contain about 81,000 clones, approximately 78% of them singletons. This clonotype originated in a human donor in a cohort sampled during active COVID-19. The genes are TRBV5-1 and TRBJ1-6; possible D gene TRBD1, 5 bases. The sample taken for sequencing was peripheral blood. The DNA for the CDR3 is TGCGCCAGCAGCTTGGCCGCAGGGCAGAATAATTCACCCCTCCACTTT. This codes for CASSLAAGQNNSPLHF.